Presented here are 21 T cell receptor beta chains from one specimen sequenced in a study of vaccination and CD4 T cells after COVID-19. Treatment specified: roughly 11-day PBMC culture with coronavirus spike peptide pools or control peptides (ViraFEST assay). These receptors lack a known antigen. The study sequenced cultured CD4+ T cell DNA using the Oncomine TCR Beta short-read assay. TCRdb processed the PCR reads anew with MiXCR; each CDR3 protein has one entry. The data hold some 3,500 distinct CDR3 sequences, with 30% to 40% observed a single time. Material for sequencing was CD4+ T cells from blood, cultured in vitro. All receptors come from a human donor who had recovered from COVID-19.

This chain uses TRBV20-1 with TRBJ1-2, with D maybe TRBD1 (5 bases). The CDR3 consists of 13 residues. Germline CDR1 and CDR2: DFQATT and SNEGSKA (reference sequence). V lost 6 bases to trimming and J lost 6 bases, with 17 bases between them. CDR3 DNA: TGCAGTGCCACCGGGACTTCTACCCATGGCTACACCTTC. Protein sequence: CSATGTSTHGYTF.

V gene TRBV6-1 combines with J gene TRBJ2-4, with 10 bases fitting TRBD2. Trimming took 6 bases from V and 4 from J; bases not matched to a gene: 6. The germline CDR1 and CDR2 sequences are MNHNS and SASEGT. The CDR3 sequence is 15 residues long. CDR3 bases: TGTGCCAGCAGAACCTTGGGACTAGCGAAAAACATTCAGTACTTC. It translates to CASRTLGLAKNIQYF.

This clonotype was seen more than once but under ten times. The chain links TRBV20-1 to TRBJ2-5; the match to TRBD2 covers 10 bases. J was trimmed by 0 bases and V by 5 bases; bases with no gene match: 3. This CDR3 comprises 14 residues. CDR1 DFQATT and CDR2 SNEGSKA come from the germline V gene (reference sequence). Written as DNA, the CDR3 is TGCAGTGCTGATAGCGGGGGGTACCAAGAGACCCAGTACTTC. This sequence encodes CSADSGGYQETQYF.

In its sample, this clonotype is medium-sized. The rearrangement joins TRBV20-1 to TRBJ1-5, with D possibly matching TRBD1 (5 bases). The CDR3 covers 15 residues. Germline CDR1 is DFQATT and CDR2 is SNEGSKA (reference sequence). The germline V and J ends were trimmed by 1 base and 6 bases, with 16 bases remaining between them. The CDR3 DNA is TGCAGTGCTAGAGTAGGTGCGGGGCACAGTCAGCCCCAGCATTTT. Translating it yields CSARVGAGHSQPQHF.

Judged by abundance, this clonotype is medium-sized. The gene calls are TRBV12-3 or TRBV12-4 and TRBJ2-5; D gene ambiguous. The CDR3 is 9 residues long. Trimming pared 6 bases from V and 8 bases from J, leaving 4 bases between. CDR3 region: CASRNTQYF. CDR3 in DNA: TGTGCCAGCAGGAACACCCAGTACTTC.

The V and J genes are TRBV30 and TRBJ2-5; TRBD2 aligns across 9 bases. J gave up 4 bases and V 2 bases, and 5 bases lay outside the gene matches. This CDR3 has 14 amino acids. CDR1 and CDR2 from the germline V gene are GTSNPN and SVGIG (reference sequence). The CDR3 DNA is TGTGCCTGGAGTATGATAGCGGGGGCAGAGACCCAGTACTTC. This translates into CAWSMIAGAETQYF.

CDR3 loop: CASKGRIYNEQFF. DNA of the CDR3: TGTGCCAGCAAGGGAAGAATCTACAATGAGCAGTTCTTC. V and J are TRBV2 and TRBJ2-1; no firm D call. Deletions cut 7 bases from V and 3 bases from J, with 10 bases between. This CDR3 is 13 amino acids long. Germline loops: CDR1 SNHLY, CDR2 FYNNEI.

V gene TRBV20-1 combines with J gene TRBJ2-7; a possible D gene is TRBD2 (7 bases). V dropped 5 bases and J dropped 0 bases, with 20 bases sitting between them. CDR3 length: 16 residues. Germline V CDR1 and CDR2: DFQATT, SNEGSKA (reference sequence). CDR3 amino acids: CSAEGGTKPNSYEQYF. CDR3 in DNA: TGCAGTGCTGAGGGGGGGACTAAACCAAACTCCTACGAGCAGTACTTC.

By sample share, this clonotype is medium-sized. V and J are TRBV5-6 and TRBJ1-1, with a possible D match to TRBD1 (5 bases). This CDR3 is built from 14 residues. Trimming took off 4 bases at V and 5 bases at J, with 15 bases between the two ends. CDR1 is SGHDT and CDR2 is YYEEEE in the germline V gene. The CDR3 nucleotides read TGTGCCAGCAGCATGTCTGAAGGGGAAACTGAAGCTTTCTTT. It specifies CASSMSEGETEAFF.

This chain joins TRBV6-1 and TRBJ1-1; D perhaps matches TRBD1 (5 bases). The CDR3 extends over 15 amino acids. The V gene lost 4 bases and the J gene lost 1 base, with 13 bases spanning the gap. Germline assignment: CDR1 MNHNS and CDR2 SASEGT. The CDR3 loop is CASSAYGTENTEAFF. DNA of the CDR3: TGTGCCAGCAGTGCCTACGGGACGGAGAACACTGAAGCTTTCTTT.

V and J are TRBV7-2 and TRBJ1-2, with D maybe TRBD1 (5 bases). V lost 5 bases, J lost 5 bases, and 18 bases lay in between. The CDR3 has 15 residues. Germline V gene data show CDR1 as SGHTA and CDR2 as FQGNSA. The DNA for the CDR3 is TGTGCCAGCAGCGGTGCGTCAGGGAGCCTATATGGCTACACCTTC. Translation gives CASSGASGSLYGYTF. Full variable domain (outside the CDR3, taken from reference TRBV7-2 and TRBJ1-2): GAGVSQSPSNKVTEKGKDVELRCDPISGHTALYWYRQSLGQGLEFLIYFQGNSAPDKSGLPSDRFSAERTGGSVSTLTIQRTQQEDSAVYLCASSGASGSLYGYTFGSGTRLTVV.

This clonotype has just a few counts. V is TRBV20-1 and J is TRBJ2-1; perhaps TRBD2 as D (6 bases). Trimming took 0 bases from V and 10 from J, leaving 10 bases between them. The CDR3 consists of 12 residues. In germline, CDR1 is DFQATT, CDR2 SNEGSKA (reference sequence). This CDR3 reads CSARDHGGEQFF. The CDR3 coding sequence is TGCAGTGCTAGAGATCACGGAGGGGAGCAGTTCTTC.

This sequence joins TRBV30 and TRBJ2-1; D ambiguous. The germline V gene encodes CDR1 GTSNPN and CDR2 SVGIG (reference sequence). This CDR3 region has 11 residues. Deletions cut 3 bases from V and 4 bases from J, with 4 bases between. DNA for the CDR3: TGTGCCTGGAGGGGATACAATGAGCAGTTCTTC. This gives the protein CAWRGYNEQFF.

This clonotype came up a few times. The rearrangement links TRBV27 to TRBJ1-6; TRBD1 matches at 8 bases. The length of the CDR3 is 13 residues. From germline, CDR1 is MNHEY and CDR2 SMNVEV (reference sequence). The ends lost 8 bases at V and 6 bases at J; junction bases unmatched: 3. The CDR3 spells CASAGQVNSPLHF. DNA of the CDR3: TGTGCCAGCGCGGGACAGGTTAATTCACCCCTCCACTTT.

The J gene is TRBJ2-5, the V gene TRBV2; 8 nucleotides agree with TRBD2. CDR1 and CDR2 (germline): SNHLY, FYNNEI. V trimming: 7 bases; J trimming: 7 bases; junction bases outside the gene matches: 8. This CDR3 has 13 residues. CDR3 sequence reads: CASIISGAGTQYF. CDR3 sequence (DNA): TGTGCCAGCATTATTAGCGGGGCCGGGACCCAGTACTTC.

Regarding this clonotype: Lacking the conserved final phenylalanine or tryptophan, this CDR3 likely reflects a read error. The chain carries TRBV27 and TRBJ1-2; TRBD1 is a possible D gene (5 bases). CDR3 length: 16 amino acids. Per the germline V gene, CDR1 is MNHEY and CDR2 is SMNVEV (reference sequence). V gave up 4 bases and J gave up 5 bases, with 20 bases separating them. The CDR3 region has the DNA TGTGCCAGCAGTTCGACCGGGACTCCGAAGGGGTATGGCTACACCCTC. Translation gives CASSSTGTPKGYGYTL.

This clonotype has only a few counts. The V and J genes are TRBV12-3 or TRBV12-4 and TRBJ2-3; TRBD2 is a possible D gene (5 bases). The CDR3 consists of 14 residues. Trimming cost V 7 bases and J 2 bases, with 13 bases left between them. The CDR3 region has the DNA TGTGCCAGCACTATCGGACTCTCCACAGATACGCAGTATTTT. As protein: CASTIGLSTDTQYF.

This chain links TRBV15 with TRBJ2-7; D gene ambiguous. This CDR3 has 15 residues. Germline CDR1 LNHNV, CDR2 YYDKDF (reference sequence). Between the trimmed V and J ends, which lost 0 bases and 4 bases, there was a span of 13 bases. The CDR3: CATSRDHGDIYEQYF. CDR3 bases: TGTGCCACCAGCAGAGATCATGGGGATATTTACGAGCAGTACTTC.

The CDR3 is CASSSTANPGNTIYF. CDR3 DNA sequence: TGTGCCAGCAGCTCGACAGCCAACCCTGGAAACACCATATATTTT. V usage is TRBV5-4 and J usage is TRBJ1-3, with D possibly matching TRBD1 (5 bases). CDR1 and CDR2 from the germline V gene are SGHNT and YYREEE (reference sequence). This CDR3 is 15 amino acids long. The germline V and J ends were trimmed by 3 bases and 2 bases, with 12 bases remaining between them.

Details on this clonotype: The junction shows a germline mismatch at one end, possibly a read error. The CDR3 spells CASRLGLSNQPQHF. The DNA for the CDR3 is TGTGCCAGCAGATTAGGGCTTAGCAATCAGCCCCAGCATTTT. The chain couples TRBV12-3 or TRBV12-4 to TRBJ1-5; the D is unclear. The CDR3 runs 14 residues.

The genes are TRBV6-4 and TRBJ1-2, with 8 bases that match TRBD1. CDR1 MRHNA and CDR2 SNTAGT come from the germline V gene. The V segment lost 6 bases and the J segment 2 bases; nucleotides outside the gene matches: 5. This CDR3 is 14 amino acids long. The CDR3 nucleotides are TGTGCCAGCAGCGCCGGGACAGGCAACTATGGCTACACCTTC. This encodes CASSAGTGNYGYTF.